Each of the 17 T cell receptor beta chains below was sequenced from the same sample in a study of cytomegalovirus exposure and HLA in healthy donors. In the PCR, 60 Vbeta and 13 Jbeta primers were used. The protocol was immunoSEQ multiplex PCR, while the TCRdb copy is restricted to in-frame clones and leaves out a portion. The table has about 160,000 clones, about two thirds seen once; the top ten hold approximately 2.5%. Material for sequencing was PBMCs. The receptors derive from a woman aged 30 to 39 in good health and CMV-seronegative.

This chain joins TRBV9 and TRBJ2-1, with 8 bases identical to TRBD2. Germline trimming cut 0 bases from V and 0 bases from J; bases unmatched to any gene: 2. CDR1 and CDR2 from the germline V gene are SGDLS and YYNGEE. The CDR3 extends over 16 amino acids. The CDR3 spells CASSVELAVSYNEQFF. For the CDR3, the DNA is TGTGCCAGCAGCGTAGAACTAGCGGTCTCCTACAATGAGCAGTTCTTC.

This clone has only one observation. This chain links TRBV4-2 with TRBJ2-5; tentatively, D is TRBD1 (6 bases). The end of the DNA aligns better with TRBJ2-7, so the J call may be wrong. Germline values: CDR1 LGHNA, CDR2 YNFKEQ. The CDR3 length is 14 residues. The CDR3 here is CASSQENREYEQYF. CDR3 sequence (DNA): TGTGCCAGCAGCCAAGAAAACAGGGAATACGAGCAGTACTTC.

The chain carries TRBV29-1 and TRBJ2-1, with 14 bases identical to TRBD2. CDR1 is SQVTM and CDR2 is ANQGSEA in the germline V gene. V lost 6 bases, J lost 0 bases, and 7 bases stayed unmatched. The CDR3 has 17 amino acids. CDR3 nucleotide sequence: TGCAGCGTCACCGGGACTAGCGGGGGTAGCTCCTACAATGAGCAGTTCTTC. Its translation: CSVTGTSGGSSYNEQFF.

This rearrangement joins TRBV5-1 to TRBJ1-2; the match to TRBD1 covers 7 bases. Germline trimming cut 2 bases from V and 2 bases from J; bases unmatched to any gene: 3. CDR1 and CDR2 from the germline V gene are SGHRS and YFSETQ. The CDR3 is 14 residues long. The CDR3 region has the DNA TGCGCCAGCAGCTTAATAGGGGGCAACTATGGCTACACCTTC. It translates to CASSLIGGNYGYTF.

This clone was observed a handful of times. The rearrangement uses TRBV2 and TRBJ2-7; D gene uncertain. The CDR3 sequence is 18 residues long. Per germline, CDR1 SNHLY and CDR2 FYNNEI. V lost 7 bases, J lost 1 base, and 26 bases lay in between. This CDR3 reads CASMVLPSYFPLSYEQYF. CDR3 sequence (DNA): TGTGCCAGCATGGTTTTGCCGTCCTATTTCCCCTTGTCCTACGAGCAGTACTTC.

The V and J genes are TRBV6-5 and TRBJ2-7; TRBD1 might be the D (5 bases). Germline lookup yields CDR1 MNHEY and CDR2 SVGAGI. Trimming removed 4 bases from V and 1 base from J, with 8 bases in between. This CDR3 has 13 amino acids. CDR3 coding DNA: TGTGCCAGCAGTTCAGGACATTCCTACGAGCAGTACTTC. It specifies CASSSGHSYEQYF.

This rearrangement joins TRBV6-5 to TRBJ1-5; no firm D call. This CDR3 is built from 13 residues. CDR1 MNHEY and CDR2 SVGAGI come from the germline V gene. Between the trimmed V and J ends, which lost 8 bases and 7 bases, there was a span of 15 bases. CDR3 nucleotides: TGTGCCAGCGCTTTGGCGGATCAACAGCCCCAGCATTTT. Translating it yields CASALADQQPQHF.

The chain has TRBV4-3 and TRBJ2-7; D might be TRBD1 (6 bases). The CDR3 is 16 amino acids. Trimming left V 0 bases short and J 0 bases short, with 12 bases between. Germline V gene sequence: CDR1 LGHNA, CDR2 YSLEER. CDR3 region: CASSQDFETGSYEQYF. The CDR3 DNA reads as TGCGCCAGCAGCCAAGATTTCGAGACAGGCTCCTACGAGCAGTACTTC.

This chain uses TRBV18 with TRBJ2-5, with D unclear. The CDR3 sequence is 15 residues long. CDR1 is KGHSH, CDR2 LQKENI, per germline. Trimming stripped 3 bases from V and 4 bases from J, with 15 bases between. In nucleotides, the CDR3 is TGTGCCAGCTCACCCTACGATACCTCTGTAGAGACCCAGTACTTC. It yields the protein CASSPYDTSVETQYF. The full variable domain, rest sourced from reference TRBV18 and TRBJ2-5, is NAGVMQNPRHLVRRRGQEARLRCSPMKGHSHVYWYRQLPEEGLKFMVYLQKENIIDESGMPKERFSAEFPKEGPSILRIQQVVRGDSAAYFCASSPYDTSVETQYFGPGTRLLVL.

This clone was counted between two and nine times. The gene calls are TRBV6-5 and TRBJ1-1, with TRBD1 matching 8 bases. The junction had 9 bases not matched to a gene; V was cut back by 2 bases and J by 4 bases. This CDR3 region has 16 residues. Germline CDR1 reads MNHEY; CDR2 reads SVGAGI. CDR3 protein: CASSYARGRGGTEAFF. CDR3 nucleotides: TGTGCCAGCAGTTACGCCAGGGGGCGAGGGGGCACTGAAGCTTTCTTT.

This sequence joins TRBV29-1 and TRBJ2-7; a weak D match, TRBD1 (6 bases). The germline V and J ends were trimmed by 6 bases and 4 bases, with 10 bases remaining between them. This CDR3 comprises 11 residues. Per the germline V gene, CDR1 is SQVTM and CDR2 is ANQGSEA. CDR3 in amino acids: CSVRGSYEQYF. The CDR3 coding sequence is TGCAGCGTGAGGGGGAGTTACGAGCAGTACTTC.

This chain joins TRBV7-6 and TRBJ2-5; 12 bases map to TRBD2. The trim removed 8 bases at V and 4 bases at J, leaving 11 bases unmatched. CDR1 and CDR2 (germline): SGHVS, FNYEAQ. The CDR3 is 16 amino acids. The CDR3 DNA sequence: TGTGCCAGCCAACTAGCGGGGGGTTGGGTTCGAGAGACCCAGTACTTC. Translation: CASQLAGGWVRETQYF.

J is TRBJ1-1 and V is TRBV14, with D perhaps TRBD1 (5 bases). Germline CDR1 and CDR2: SGHDN and FVKESK. Trimming removed 2 bases at V and 0 bases at J, with 10 bases between. CDR3 length: 15 residues. The CDR3 here is CASSQFGGMNTEAFF. The CDR3 bases are TGTGCCAGCAGCCAATTCGGGGGAATGAACACTGAAGCTTTCTTT.

Only one count was recorded for this clone. The chain links TRBV5-1 to TRBJ1-5; 9 bases map to TRBD1. This CDR3 contains 16 residues. J was trimmed by 2 bases and V by 4 bases; bases with no gene match: 7. Germline V gene sequence: CDR1 SGHRS, CDR2 YFSETQ. CDR3 coding DNA: TGCGCCAGCAGCCCTGGGACAGGGCGTGGCAATCAGCCCCAGCATTTT. This sequence encodes CASSPGTGRGNQPQHF.

The chain uses TRBV4-3 and TRBJ1-1; TRBD1 might be the D (5 bases). CDR1 is LGHNA, CDR2 YSLEER, per germline. V gave up 0 bases and J gave up 3 bases, with 14 bases separating them. The CDR3 length is 16 residues. The DNA of the CDR3 is TGCGCCAGCAGCCAAGATCTGGACCCCAGGGACACTGAAGCTTTCTTT. It encodes CASSQDLDPRDTEAFF.

This clone was seen a handful of times. The chain is built from TRBV29-1 and TRBJ1-1, with unresolved D. CDR3 length equals 14 residues. The germline gives CDR1 SQVTM, CDR2 ANQGSEA. V lost 4 bases, J lost 4 bases, and 16 bases lay in between. CDR3 loop: CSVGVRGYSTEAFF. The CDR3 region has the DNA TGCAGCGTTGGAGTAAGAGGGTATAGCACTGAAGCTTTCTTT.

This chain uses TRBV7-3 with TRBJ2-5; D might be TRBD2 (6 bases). In germline, CDR1 is SGHTA, CDR2 FQGTGA. The CDR3 is 13 amino acids. With 2 bases removed from V and 5 bases from J, the gap between germline ends came to 9 bases. CDR3 bases: TGTGCCAGCAGCTTAGCGGGAACGGAGACCCAGTACTTC. Its translation is CASSLAGTETQYF. The full variable domain, its missing parts supplied by reference TRBV7-3 and TRBJ2-5, is GAGVSQTPSNKVTEKGKYVELRCDPISGHTALYWYRQSLGQGPEFLIYFQGTGAADDSGLPNDRFFAVRPEGSVSTLKIQRTERGDSAVYLCASSLAGTETQYFGPGTRLLVL.